What follows are 20 T cell receptor beta chains derived from one specimen sequenced in a study of CD8+CD57+ T cells in acquired aplastic anemia. Genomic DNA provided the template from which TCR beta VDJ and CDR3 profiles were obtained. Each CDR3 protein is one row after TCRdb ran MiXCR on the reads. The sample has 130,000 or so distinct CDR3 sequences, 40% to 45% seen once; the top ten hold 8% to 9%. The source material was sorted CD4+, CD8+, or CD8+CD57+ T cells (not recorded which) from PBMCs. These receptors all stem from a human donor in good health, serving as a control.

V and J are TRBV11-1 and TRBJ2-3; D perhaps matches TRBD1 (6 bases). CDR1 is SGHAT and CDR2 is FQDESV in the germline V gene (reference sequence). Trimming pared 3 bases from V and 2 bases from J, leaving 18 bases between. CDR3 length equals 17 residues. The DNA of the CDR3 is TGTGCCAGCAGCTTGATTGTGGGGCAGGGGCACACAGATACGCAGTATTTT. As protein: CASSLIVGQGHTDTQYF.

A remark on this clonotype: The junction and the germline gene differ at one end; a read error may be behind it. This chain joins TRBV6-1 and TRBJ2-5, with D perhaps being TRBD1 or TRBD2 (6 bases each). Germline CDR1 is MNHNS and CDR2 is SASEGT. This CDR3 spans 13 amino acids. The CDR3, as DNA: TGTGCCAGCAGGTCCAGGGGAGGAGAGGCCCAGTACTTC. Translation: CASRSRGGEAQYF.

As regards this clonotype: No conserved phenylalanine or tryptophan ends this CDR3, so it is likely a read error. The chain recombines TRBV20-1 with TRBJ2-4; 8 bases align to TRBD1. V lost 2 bases and J lost 8; bases outside the gene matches: 20. CDR1 is DFQATT, CDR2 SNEGSKA, per germline (reference sequence). The CDR3 length is 18 residues. The CDR3 here is CSARQGAWDKPGSDIQYS. The CDR3 DNA is TGCAGTGCTAGACAGGGGGCTTGGGATAAGCCGGGGTCGGACATTCAGTACTCC.

The J gene is TRBJ1-2, the V gene TRBV30; D is possibly TRBD1 (6 bases). CDR1 and CDR2 from the germline V gene are GTSNPN and SVGIG (reference sequence). The CDR3 has 12 residues. V was shortened by 2 bases and J by 10 bases, with 14 bases between the two germline ends. The CDR3 sequence: CAWSLGRGLYTF. The CDR3 nucleotides read TGTGCCTGGAGTCTAGGCAGGGGACTCTACACCTTC.

This clonotype was observed at least ten times. The chain uses TRBV5-5 and TRBJ2-5; D not resolved. Trimming pared 3 bases from V and 0 bases from J, leaving 12 bases between. CDR1 is SGHKS and CDR2 is YYEKEE in the germline V gene (reference sequence). This CDR3 comprises 15 residues. In nucleotides, the CDR3 is TGTGCCAGCAGCTCCCTCTTGGAGTACCAAGAGACCCAGTACTTC. Translation: CASSSLLEYQETQYF.

This clonotype was detected many times. V and J are TRBV5-1 and TRBJ2-3; TRBD2 matches at 7 bases. This CDR3 has 17 amino acids. Germline V gives CDR1 SGHRS, CDR2 YFSETQ. Unmatched junction bases numbered 11, after V lost 0 bases and J lost 4 bases. The CDR3 here is CASSLDPAAGAADTQYF. In DNA, the CDR3 is TGCGCCAGCAGCTTGGACCCTGCGGCGGGAGCCGCAGATACGCAGTATTTT.

The CDR3 coding sequence is TGTGCCAGCAGCTTAATGCTGAACACTGAAGCTTTCTTT. Residues: CASSLMLNTEAFF. This sequence joins TRBV7-9 and TRBJ1-1; no clear D gene. The CDR3 length is 13 residues. The V end lost 2 bases, the J end lost 0 bases, and 4 bases lay between the germline ends. The V gene's germline CDR1 is SEHNR and CDR2 FQNEAQ (reference sequence).

This clonotype occurred many times. This chain joins TRBV25-1 and TRBJ1-2, with D unresolved. Looked up from germline, CDR1 is MGHDK and CDR2 is SYGVNS. The CDR3 totals 14 residues. With 3 bases removed from V and 5 bases from J, the gap between germline ends came to 13 bases. The CDR3 nucleotides are TGTGCCAGCAGTGATCGGGCAGGAGGGTATGGCTACACCTTC. This gives the protein CASSDRAGGYGYTF.

The chain links TRBV19 to TRBJ2-7, with D perhaps being TRBD1 or TRBD2 (5 bases each). Trimming stripped 6 bases from V and 1 base from J, with 10 bases between. Germline CDR1 and CDR2: LNHDA and SQIVND (reference sequence). The CDR3 covers 13 residues. The chain's CDR3 is CASSWDVSYEQYF. Here the CDR3 DNA reads TGTGCCAGTAGCTGGGACGTATCCTACGAGCAGTACTTC.

This clonotype was picked up many times. The V call is TRBV5-1, the J call TRBJ2-2; tentatively, D is TRBD1 (5 bases). Germline V gene sequence: CDR1 SGHRS, CDR2 YFSETQ. The V end lost 0 bases, the J end lost 9 bases, and 6 bases lay between the germline ends. This CDR3 contains 12 residues. This chain's CDR3 is CASSLGGRELFF. As DNA, the CDR3 is TGCGCCAGCAGCTTGGGGGGCAGGGAGCTGTTTTTT.

The genes are TRBV7-8 and TRBJ1-2; D might be TRBD1 (6 bases). Germline CDR1 SGHVS, CDR2 FQNEAQ. V dropped 0 bases and J dropped 8 bases, with 10 bases sitting between them. The CDR3 is 13 amino acids. The DNA of the CDR3 is TGTGCCAGCAGCTTAGCGCTAAGGGGGGGCTACACCTTC. This gives the protein CASSLALRGGYTF.

This chain links TRBV11-1 with TRBJ2-7; D gene uncertain. Trimming stripped 4 bases from V and 5 bases from J, with 9 bases between. The CDR3 consists of 12 residues. Germline V gene lookup returns CDR1 SGHAT and CDR2 FQDESV (reference sequence). CDR3 amino acids: CASSSRWDEQYF. CDR3 nucleotide sequence: TGTGCCAGCAGCTCCCGCTGGGACGAGCAGTACTTC.

The chain is built from TRBV10-3 and TRBJ1-2, with TRBD1 identical over 8 bases. J was trimmed by 6 bases and V by 4 bases; bases with no gene match: 4. Germline V lookup: CDR1 ENHRY, CDR2 SYGVKD. The CDR3 consists of 13 residues. CDR3 residues: CAISADRVDGYTF. The CDR3 bases are TGTGCCATCAGTGCGGACAGGGTGGATGGCTACACCTTC.

This clonotype has at least ten counts. This sequence joins TRBV19 and TRBJ2-1; 10 positions agree with TRBD2. Germline V gene data show CDR1 as LNHDA and CDR2 as SQIVND (reference sequence). Trimming took 0 bases from V and 10 from J; bases not matched to a gene: 15. There are 18 residues in the CDR3. CDR3 region: CASSIDRFKSSGSDEQFF. CDR3 DNA: TGTGCCAGTAGTATAGATCGATTCAAGTCTAGCGGGAGTGACGAGCAGTTCTTC.

V is TRBV20-1 and J is TRBJ2-3; a weak D match, TRBD2 (6 bases). The germline gives CDR1 DFQATT, CDR2 SNEGSKA (reference sequence). There are 14 residues in the CDR3. V lost 6 bases to trimming and J lost 0 bases, with 13 bases between them. CDR3 sequence reads: CSAKRDSSTDTQYF. The CDR3 coding sequence is TGCAGTGCGAAGAGGGACTCTAGCACAGATACGCAGTATTTT.

The chain links TRBV24-1 to TRBJ2-1, with D possibly called TRBD1 or TRBD2 (5 bases each). V lost 7 bases, J lost 5 bases, and 20 bases lay in between. The CDR3 length is 16 residues. CDR1 KGHDR and CDR2 SFDVKD come from the germline V gene. The CDR3, as DNA: TGTGCCACCAGGGGTTACACCGGGGCAGGAAACAATGAGCAGTTCTTC. This sequence encodes CATRGYTGAGNNEQFF.

This clonotype appeared many times. The chain has TRBV5-5 and TRBJ2-3; D possibly matches TRBD1 or TRBD2 (5 bases each). Germline assignment: CDR1 SGHKS and CDR2 YYEKEE (reference sequence). The ends were cut back, 4 bases at V and 2 bases at J, with 14 bases in the middle. The CDR3 is 15 residues long. The CDR3 protein is CASSARDRPTDTQYF. The CDR3 DNA reads as TGTGCCAGCAGCGCTCGGGACCGCCCCACAGATACGCAGTATTTT.

The sample holds many counts of this clonotype. The chain has TRBV5-4 and TRBJ2-1; D unresolved. In germline, CDR1 is SGHNT, CDR2 YYREEE (reference sequence). V was pared by 0 bases and J by 4 bases, with 8 bases between. The CDR3 length is 14 residues. The CDR3 nucleotides read TGTGCCAGCAGCTTGGCGGCGGATTACAATGAGCAGTTCTTC. Its protein is CASSLAADYNEQFF.

The table lists this clonotype with many counts. The genes are TRBV15 and TRBJ1-3; no firm D call. This CDR3 comprises 15 residues. CDR1 LNHNV and CDR2 YYDKDF come from the germline V gene (reference sequence). Trimming removed 0 bases at V and 0 bases at J, with 6 bases between. In nucleotides, the CDR3 is TGTGCCACCAGCAGAGACGCTCGCTCTGGAAACACCATATATTTT. As protein: CATSRDARSGNTIYF.

In regard to this clonotype: A much larger clone differs from this one at a single base, so this may be a read error. This chain connects TRBV6-2 or TRBV6-3 to TRBJ1-1; D call uncertain. The CDR3 spans 12 residues. Germline lookup yields CDR1 MNHEY and CDR2 SVGEGT. The CDR3 is CASSQMNTEASF. The CDR3 DNA sequence: TGTGCCAGCTCCCAGATGAACACTGAAGCTTCCTTT.